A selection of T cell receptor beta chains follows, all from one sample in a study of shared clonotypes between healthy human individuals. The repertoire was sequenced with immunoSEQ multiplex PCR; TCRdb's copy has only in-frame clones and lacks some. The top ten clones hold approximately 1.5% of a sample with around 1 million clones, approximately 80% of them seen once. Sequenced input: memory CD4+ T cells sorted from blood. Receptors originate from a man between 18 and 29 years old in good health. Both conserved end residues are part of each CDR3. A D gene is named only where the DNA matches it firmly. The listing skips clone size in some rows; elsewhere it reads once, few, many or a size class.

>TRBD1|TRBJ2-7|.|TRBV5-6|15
TGTGCCAGCACCAAAGGGGACAGGGGTCTTTACGAGCAGTACTTC
CASTKGDRGLYEQYF
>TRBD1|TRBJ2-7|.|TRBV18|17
TGTGCCAGCTCACCTCTATGGACAGGACAGAGCTCCTACGAGCAGTACTTC
CASSPLWTGQSSYEQYF
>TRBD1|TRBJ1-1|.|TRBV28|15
TGTGCCAGCAGTTTTTCTACAGGGGTTGTTGCTGAAGCTTTCTTT
CASSFSTGVVAEAFF
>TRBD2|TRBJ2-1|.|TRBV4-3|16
TGCGCCAGCAGCCAAGATGCTAGCGGGAGTCAGGGTGAGCAGTTCTTC
CASSQDASGSQGEQFF
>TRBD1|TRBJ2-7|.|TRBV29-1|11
TGCAGCGCCGCTTGGACAGGCGAGCAGTACTTC
CSAAWTGEQYF
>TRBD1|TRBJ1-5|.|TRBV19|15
TGTGCCAGTAGTACCACAGGGGGAGGCAATCAGCCCCAGCATTTT
CASSTTGGGNQPQHF
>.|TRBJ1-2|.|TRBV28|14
TGTGCCAGCAGATCCACCGGGGCCGGCTATGGCTACACCTTC
CASRSTGAGYGYTF
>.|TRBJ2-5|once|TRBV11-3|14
TGTGCCAGCAGCTTAGGTGGGGCCCAAGAGACCCAGTACTTC
CASSLGGAQETQYF
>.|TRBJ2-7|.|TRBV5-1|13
TGCGCCAGCAGCCACGACCCTATTTCCGAGCAGTACTTC
CASSHDPISEQYF
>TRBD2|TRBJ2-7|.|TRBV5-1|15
TGCGCCAGCAGTACGCGAACTAGCGGTGCCTACGAGCAGTACTTC
CASSTRTSGAYEQYF
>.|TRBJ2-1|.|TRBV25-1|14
TGTGCCAGCAGGGGGGGAGGCTCCTACAATGAGCAGTTCTTC
CASRGGGSYNEQFF
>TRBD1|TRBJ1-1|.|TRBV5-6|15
TGTGCCAGCAGCCCCCAGGGACAGCCCAACACTGAAGCTTTCTTT
CASSPQGQPNTEAFF
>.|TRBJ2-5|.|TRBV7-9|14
TGTGCCAGCAGCTTAGGAGGACAACAAGAGACCCAGTACTTC
CASSLGGQQETQYF
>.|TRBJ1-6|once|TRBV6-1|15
TGTGCCAGCAGTGAAAAGGGCTCCTATAATTCACCCCTCCACTTT
CASSEKGSYNSPLHF
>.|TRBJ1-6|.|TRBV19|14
TGTGCCAGTAGTACTAGCTCCTATAATTCACCCCTCCACTTT
CASSTSSYNSPLHF
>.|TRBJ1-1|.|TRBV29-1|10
TGCAGCGGTTCTAACACTGAAGCTTTCTTT
CSGSNTEAFF
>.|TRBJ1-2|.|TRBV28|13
TGTGCCAGCAGTTTACGGTCCAACTATGGCTACACCTTC
CASSLRSNYGYTF
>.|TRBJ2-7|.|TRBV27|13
TGTGCCAGCAGTGCTCCGGGGTTATACGAGCAGTACTTC
CASSAPGLYEQYF
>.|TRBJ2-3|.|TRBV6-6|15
TGTGCCAGCACAGACCGAAGTCCGTCCTCAGATACGCAGTATTTT
CASTDRSPSSDTQYF
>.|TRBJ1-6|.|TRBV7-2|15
TGTGCCAGCAGCTTAGTCCCCGGGGATAATTCACCCCTCCACTTT
CASSLVPGDNSPLHF
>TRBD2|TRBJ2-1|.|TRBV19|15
TGTGCCAGTAGTATAGGTGGAGCGGGAGCCAATGAGCAGTTCTTC
CASSIGGAGANEQFF
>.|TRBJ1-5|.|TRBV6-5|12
TGTGCCAGCAGTTACTCGACAGGCCCCCAGCATTTT
CASSYSTGPQHF
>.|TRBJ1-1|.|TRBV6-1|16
TGTGCCAGCAGTGAAGGGGGTCGACGAGGGAGCACTGAAGCTTTCTTT
CASSEGGRRGSTEAFF
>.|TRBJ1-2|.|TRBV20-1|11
TGCAGTGCCCGACCTCACTATGGCTACACCTTC
CSARPHYGYTF
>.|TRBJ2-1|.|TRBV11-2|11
TGTGCCAGCAGCTTCCAGGGAGGGCAGTTCTTC
CASSFQGGQFF
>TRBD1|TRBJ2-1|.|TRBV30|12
TGTGCCTGGAGTGAGGGGGCGCGGGCCGCGTTCTTC
CAWSEGARAAFF
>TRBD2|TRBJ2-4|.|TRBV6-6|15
TGTGCCAGCAGTTACGGAACTAGCGGAAAAAACATTCAGTACTTC
CASSYGTSGKNIQYF
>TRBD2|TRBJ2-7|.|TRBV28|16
TGTGCCAGCAGTCTCGGGACTAGCGGGAGGGTTTACGAGCAGTACTTC
CASSLGTSGRVYEQYF
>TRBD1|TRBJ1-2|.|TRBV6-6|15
TGTGCCAGCAGTTACGGGACAGTTTCTAACTATGGCTACACCTTC
CASSYGTVSNYGYTF
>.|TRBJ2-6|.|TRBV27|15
TGTGCCAGCAGGAGGGGGGAACTCGGGGCCAACGTCCTGACTTTC
CASRRGELGANVLTF